Below are 26 T cell receptor beta chains sequenced from a single sample in a study of T-cell memory formation after mild COVID-19. Each CDR3 protein is one row after TCRdb ran MiXCR on the 5' RACE reads. The sample yields 140,000 or so distinct CDR3 sequences, about 19% seen once. The sample consisted of PBMCs or a T cell subset sorted from them (not recorded which). The receptors were sampled from an adult woman who had mild COVID-19 (a few samples of this study predate the infection). Cell type and time point are not known.

The genes are TRBV20-1 and TRBJ1-5; D is perhaps TRBD1 (6 bases). V lost 2 bases, J lost 6 bases, and 11 bases lay in between. Germline V gene sequence: CDR1 DFQATT, CDR2 SNEGSKA (reference sequence). This CDR3 has 13 residues. CDR3 loop: CSARPTGTQPQHF. CDR3 nucleotide sequence: TGCAGTGCTAGACCTACAGGGACTCAGCCCCAGCATTTT.

This clonotype was counted between two and nine times. This chain links TRBV5-4 with TRBJ2-7; possible D gene TRBD2, 5 bases. V shed 0 bases and J shed 5 bases, with 9 bases lying between them. This CDR3 contains 13 residues. CDR1 is SGHNT, CDR2 YYREEE, per germline (reference sequence). Here the CDR3 DNA reads TGTGCCAGCAGCTTGGCCGGAGGAAACGAGCAGTACTTC. Its translation is CASSLAGGNEQYF. Looking up the rest from reference TRBV5-4 and TRBJ2-7 gives the full variable domain: ETGVTQSPTHLIKTRGQQVTLRCSSQSGHNTVSWYQQALGQGPQFIFQYYREEENGRGNFPPRFSGLQFPNYSSELNVNALELDDSALYLCASSLAGGNEQYFGPGTRLTVT.

The chain recombines TRBV25-1 with TRBJ2-1, with D possibly matching TRBD2 (6 bases). This CDR3 has 16 amino acids. CDR1 and CDR2 from the germline V gene are MGHDK and SYGVNS. V lost 3 bases and J 8 bases, leaving 20 bases between the germline ends. The CDR3 nucleotides are TGTGCCAGCAGTGATCACGGGGCGGGGTTAGGCGATGAGCAGTTCTTC. Translated: CASSDHGAGLGDEQFF.

This chain connects TRBV5-1 to TRBJ2-7; TRBD1 might be the D (6 bases). CDR3 length equals 14 residues. V gave up 0 bases and J gave up 3 bases, with 10 bases separating them. CDR1 and CDR2 from the germline V gene are SGHRS and YFSETQ. This CDR3 is CASSLGQGNYEQYF. CDR3 in DNA: TGCGCCAGCAGCTTGGGGCAGGGGAACTACGAGCAGTACTTC.

This rearrangement joins TRBV4-2 to TRBJ2-3, with 9 bases matching TRBD2. The germline V gene has CDR1 LGHNA and CDR2 YNFKEQ. The CDR3 length is 15 residues. Trimming cost V 2 bases and J 4 bases; bases outside gene matches: 4. As DNA, the CDR3 is TGTGCCAGCAGCCAACATAGCGGGAGTGCAGATACGCAGTATTTT. As protein: CASSQHSGSADTQYF.

The genes are TRBV7-2 and TRBJ2-1, with 9 positions matching TRBD1. The CDR3 has 15 amino acids. V lost 6 bases and J lost 6; bases outside the gene matches: 9. From germline, CDR1 is SGHTA and CDR2 FQGNSA. The CDR3 loop is CASSPDRGTFNEQFF. The CDR3 nucleotides read TGTGCCAGCAGTCCGGACAGGGGAACTTTCAATGAGCAGTTCTTC.

The chain joins TRBV7-2 to TRBJ2-3; 9 bases align to TRBD2. Trimming took 2 bases from V and 6 from J; bases not matched to a gene: 6. Per germline, CDR1 SGHTA and CDR2 FQGNSA. The CDR3 runs to 15 residues. The CDR3 bases are TGTGCCAGCAGCTTACGCGGGAGGGAGGCGGATACGCAGTATTTT. It is translated as CASSLRGREADTQYF.

This clonotype has just a few counts. The CDR3 nucleotides read TGCGCCAGCAGCTTGACCGGGACCCCGGATGGTAATTCACCCCTCCACTTT. Translating it yields CASSLTGTPDGNSPLHF. The chain carries TRBV5-1 and TRBJ1-6; weak D call: TRBD1 (5 bases). From germline, CDR1 is SGHRS and CDR2 YFSETQ. This CDR3 is built from 17 residues. With 1 base removed from V and 6 bases from J, the gap between germline ends came to 17 bases. Together with reference TRBV5-1 and TRBJ1-6, the CDR3 gives the full variable domain: KAGVTQTPRYLIKTRGQQVTLSCSPISGHRSVSWYQQTPGQGLQFLFEYFSETQRNKGNFPGRFSGRQFSNSRSEMNVSTLELGDSALYLCASSLTGTPDGNSPLHFGNGTRLTVT.

This chain connects TRBV12-3 or TRBV12-4 to TRBJ2-7; TRBD2 agrees at 9 bases. The CDR3 contains 14 residues. Trimming removed 6 bases from V and 6 bases from J; junction bases left unmatched: 9. CDR3 sequence (DNA): TGTGCCAGCAGCTCCGGGACTAGCAAGGGCGAGCAGTACTTC. Protein product: CASSSGTSKGEQYF.

J is TRBJ2-7 and V is TRBV7-6, with 8 nucleotides matching TRBD1. Germline-derived CDR1 and CDR2 are SGHVS and FNYEAQ. Germline trimming cut 1 base from V and 5 bases from J; bases unmatched to any gene: 7. The CDR3 runs 15 residues. In nucleotides, the CDR3 is TGTGCCAGCAGCTTAGAAAGTGCAGGGGGCCACGAGCAGTACTTC. This codes for CASSLESAGGHEQYF.

This clonotype occurred a few times. The chain uses TRBV6-2 or TRBV6-3 and TRBJ1-1; D not certain. CDR1 and CDR2 (germline): MNHEY, SVGEGT. CDR3 size: 15 residues. V lost 5 bases and J lost 2, with 15 bases in between. CDR3 DNA sequence: TGTGCCAGCAGTGCTCCGTCGAGTCAAAACACTGAAGCTTTCTTT. Encoded protein: CASSAPSSQNTEAFF.

The J gene is TRBJ1-1, the V gene TRBV5-6; perhaps TRBD1 as D (6 bases). V was cut by 1 base and J by 1 base, with 11 bases left in between. Germline V gene data show CDR1 as SGHDT and CDR2 as YYEEEE. The CDR3 consists of 15 residues. The CDR3 DNA is TGTGCCAGCAGCTTGTATCAGGGGACGAACACTGAAGCTTTCTTT. Its translation: CASSLYQGTNTEAFF. Together with reference TRBV5-6 and TRBJ1-1, the CDR3 gives the full variable domain: DAGVTQSPTHLIKTRGQQVTLRCSPKSGHDTVSWYQQALGQGPQFIFQYYEEEERQRGNFPDRFSGHQFPNYSSELNVNALLLGDSALYLCASSLYQGTNTEAFFGQGTRLTVV.

This chain joins TRBV25-1 and TRBJ1-4; D remains unclear. The CDR3 is 14 residues long. Between the trimmed V and J ends, which lost 1 base and 5 bases, there was a span of 8 bases. CDR1 MGHDK and CDR2 SYGVNS come from the germline V gene. CDR3 region: CASSEFVQNEKLFF. CDR3 in DNA: TGTGCCAGCAGTGAATTCGTCCAGAATGAAAAACTGTTTTTT. Filled out from reference TRBV25-1 and TRBJ1-4, the complete variable domain reads EADIYQTPRYLVIGTGKKITLECSQTMGHDKMYWYQQDPGMELHLIHYSYGVNSTEKGDLSSESTVSRIRTEHFPLTLESARPSHTSQYLCASSEFVQNEKLFFGSGTQLSVL.

The sample holds a few counts of this clonotype. This rearrangement joins TRBV7-7 to TRBJ1-6; D is ambiguous. This CDR3 is built from 12 residues. From germline, CDR1 is SSHAT and CDR2 FNYEAQ (reference sequence). Between the trimmed V and J ends, which lost 2 bases and 16 bases, there was a span of 12 bases. CDR3 residues: CASSLPPILLHF. The CDR3 DNA reads TGTGCCAGCAGCTTACCCCCCATCTTACTCCACTTT.

The chain couples TRBV3-1 to TRBJ2-5; no reliable D call. V lost 2 bases and J lost 5, with 6 bases in between. This CDR3 has 12 amino acids. Germline values: CDR1 LGHDT, CDR2 YNNKEL (reference sequence). CDR3 DNA sequence: TGTGCCAGCAGCCAATTCAGGGAGACCCAGTACTTC. Its translation: CASSQFRETQYF.

This clonotype was counted a few times. The chain is built from TRBV5-1 and TRBJ2-1; possibly TRBD1 for D (6 bases). V lost 2 bases, J lost 2 bases, and 8 bases lay in between. This CDR3 is 14 amino acids long. The germline V gene has CDR1 SGHRS and CDR2 YFSETQ. The CDR3 protein is CASSFEGAYNEQFF. CDR3 in DNA: TGCGCCAGCAGCTTTGAGGGGGCCTACAATGAGCAGTTCTTC.

The V and J genes are TRBV5-1 and TRBJ2-7; 8 bases fit TRBD2. V shed 2 bases, J shed 4 bases, and the junction held 5 bases outside the gene matches. The CDR3 is 14 amino acids. The germline V gene encodes CDR1 SGHRS and CDR2 YFSETQ. The CDR3 DNA reads TGCGCCAGCAGCTTAGCGGGAGCTGGGTACGAGCAGTACTTC. It codes for CASSLAGAGYEQYF. The variable domain in full, completed from reference TRBV5-1 and TRBJ2-7, reads KAGVTQTPRYLIKTRGQQVTLSCSPISGHRSVSWYQQTPGQGLQFLFEYFSETQRNKGNFPGRFSGRQFSNSRSEMNVSTLELGDSALYLCASSLAGAGYEQYFGPGTRLTVT.

The chain is built from TRBV27 and TRBJ1-4; the D is unclear. Germline assignment: CDR1 MNHEY and CDR2 SMNVEV (reference sequence). The length of the CDR3 is 15 residues. The V gene lost 7 bases and the J gene lost 7 bases, with 19 bases spanning the gap. This CDR3 is CASKWSRRGSEKLFF. CDR3 nucleotide sequence: TGTGCCAGCAAGTGGAGCCGTCGGGGTAGTGAAAAACTGTTTTTT.

V usage is TRBV6-5 and J usage is TRBJ2-3; D might be TRBD2 (5 bases). CDR1 and CDR2 from the germline V gene are MNHEY and SVGAGI. This CDR3 is 17 amino acids long. V lost 7 bases and J lost 0, with 20 bases in between. CDR3 coding DNA: TGTGCCAGCATCAAATCCGGAGTAGTAGCGAGCACAGATACGCAGTATTTT. It specifies CASIKSGVVASTDTQYF.

This clonotype was picked up a small number of times. The chain combines TRBV15 with TRBJ2-5, with D tentatively TRBD1 (5 bases). Trimming removed 0 bases at V and 5 bases at J, with 16 bases between. Germline V lookup: CDR1 LNHNV, CDR2 YYDKDF (reference sequence). The CDR3 loop spans 16 amino acids. The CDR3 region has the DNA TGTGCCACCAGCAGAGATTTAGGGGCGTCCCGTGAGACCCAGTACTTC. Its protein product is CATSRDLGASRETQYF.

The genes are TRBV4-3 and TRBJ1-2, with D tentatively TRBD1 (5 bases). Germline CDR1 reads LGHNA; CDR2 reads YSLEER. The ends were cut back, 6 bases at V and 1 base at J, with 15 bases in the middle. This CDR3 contains 15 residues. CDR3 coding DNA: TGCGCCAGCAGTCTATCCGCCGGGGGTAACTATGGCTACACCTTC. Translating gives CASSLSAGGNYGYTF.

V usage is TRBV2 and J usage is TRBJ1-1, with 7 bases matching TRBD1. This CDR3 comprises 14 residues. V was clipped by 3 bases and J by 4 bases; unmatched bases: 5. Germline V lookup: CDR1 SNHLY, CDR2 FYNNEI. CDR3 sequence (DNA): TGTGCCAGCAGTGAGGAGGGGGCGCCCACTGAAGCTTTCTTT. Protein: CASSEEGAPTEAFF.

This clonotype has a handful of counts. This chain uses TRBV10-2 with TRBJ2-7; 10 nucleotides line up with TRBD1. This CDR3 spans 15 amino acids. V lost 3 bases, J lost 2 bases, and 4 bases stayed unmatched. Germline V gene lookup returns CDR1 WSHSY and CDR2 SAAADI. In DNA, the CDR3 is TGCGCCAGCAGTGATCTGGGGACAGGGGCCTACGAGCAGTACTTC. Amino acids: CASSDLGTGAYEQYF.

This clonotype was observed a few times. CDR3: CASSFRGQGNTIYF. The CDR3 DNA reads as TGTGCCAGCAGTTTCAGGGGGCAGGGAAACACCATATATTTT. The chain carries TRBV12-3 or TRBV12-4 and TRBJ1-3, with 8 bases fitting TRBD1. V gave up 3 bases and J gave up 4 bases; unmatched junction bases: 2. The CDR3 sequence is 14 residues long.

The chain uses TRBV6-2 or TRBV6-3 and TRBJ1-5; 7 nucleotides agree with TRBD1. CDR3 length: 16 residues. Germline CDR1 reads MNHEY; CDR2 reads SVGEGT. The V segment lost 0 bases and the J segment 0 bases; nucleotides outside the gene matches: 2. CDR3 sequence: CASSYSKGASNQPQHF. CDR3 sequence (DNA): TGTGCCAGCAGTTACTCGAAGGGGGCTAGCAATCAGCCCCAGCATTTT.

This clonotype appeared a single time. The chain has TRBV7-2 and TRBJ1-2; tentative D call: TRBD1 (5 bases). This CDR3 has 17 residues. The germline V gene encodes CDR1 SGHTA and CDR2 FQGNSA. Trimming cost V 1 base and J 0 bases, with 15 bases left between them. The CDR3 DNA reads TGTGCCAGCAGCTTAGGAGGGGCAGGGACGGCTAACTATGGCTACACCTTC. Amino acids: CASSLGGAGTANYGYTF.